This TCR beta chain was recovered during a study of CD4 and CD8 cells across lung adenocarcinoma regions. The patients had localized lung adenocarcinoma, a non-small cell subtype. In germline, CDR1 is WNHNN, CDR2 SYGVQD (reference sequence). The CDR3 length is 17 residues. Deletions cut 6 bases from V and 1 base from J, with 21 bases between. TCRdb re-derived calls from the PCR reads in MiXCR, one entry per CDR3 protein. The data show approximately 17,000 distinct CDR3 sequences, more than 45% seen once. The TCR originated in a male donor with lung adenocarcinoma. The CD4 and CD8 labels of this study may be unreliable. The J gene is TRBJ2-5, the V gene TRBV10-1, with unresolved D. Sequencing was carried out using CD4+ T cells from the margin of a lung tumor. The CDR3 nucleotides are TGCGCCAGCAGCCGAGACGGATGGCTCAAGGCCCAAGAGACCCAGTACTTC. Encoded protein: CASSRDGWLKAQETQYF.